The source of this T cell receptor beta chain is a study of regulatory T cells in long-lasting Graves disease. Researchers made TCR beta libraries by using iRepertoire HTBI primers and running Arm-PCR on CDR3 regions. TCRdb reanalysed the multiplex PCR reads using MiXCR and keeps one entry per CDR3 protein. The sample includes about 470,000 distinct CDR3 sequences, about 16% of them seen just once. As to time point: newly diagnosed GD, antithyroid drugs for less than 3 months. RNA from PBMCs was the source of the TCR library. This clonotype was recorded at least ten times. Germline V gene data show CDR1 as DFQATT and CDR2 as SNEGSKA (reference sequence). CDR3 size: 16 residues. Unmatched junction bases numbered 7, after V lost 0 bases and J lost 2 bases. Another study also made use of these data, one on T cells in Graves' hyperthyroidism and ophthalmopathy.

The source is a man in his forties or fifties with Graves disease. The chain links TRBV20-1 to TRBJ2-7, with TRBD2 matching 10 bases. Source: peripheral blood mononuclear cells (PBMCs), taken at new diagnosis, from a patient treated with antithyroid drugs. CDR3 coding DNA: TGCAGTGCTAGAGAACCTAGCGGGAGTATAACCTACGAGCAGTACTTC. Translation: CSAREPSGSITYEQYF.